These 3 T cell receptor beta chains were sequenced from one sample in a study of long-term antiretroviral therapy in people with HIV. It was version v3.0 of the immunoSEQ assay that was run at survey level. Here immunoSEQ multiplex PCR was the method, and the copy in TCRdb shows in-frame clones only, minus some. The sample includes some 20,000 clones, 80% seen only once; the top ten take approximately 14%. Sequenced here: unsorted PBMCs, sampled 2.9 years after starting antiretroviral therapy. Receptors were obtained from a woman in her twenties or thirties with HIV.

This CDR3 reads CASSRVLGNEKLFF. The CDR3 nucleotides are TGTGCCAGCAGTAGGGTTTTGGGCAATGAAAAACTGTTTTTT. The J gene is TRBJ1-4, the V gene TRBV6-5; D gene unclear. This CDR3 has 14 amino acids. From germline, CDR1 is MNHEY and CDR2 SVGAGI. V lost 5 bases to trimming and J lost 5 bases, with 12 bases between them.

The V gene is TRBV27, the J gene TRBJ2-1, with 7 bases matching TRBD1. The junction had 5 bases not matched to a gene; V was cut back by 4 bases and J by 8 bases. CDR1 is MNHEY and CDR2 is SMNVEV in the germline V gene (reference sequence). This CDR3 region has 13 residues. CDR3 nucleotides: TGTGCCAGCAGTTCCAGGGGGTGGGATGAGCAGTTCTTC. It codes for CASSSRGWDEQFF.

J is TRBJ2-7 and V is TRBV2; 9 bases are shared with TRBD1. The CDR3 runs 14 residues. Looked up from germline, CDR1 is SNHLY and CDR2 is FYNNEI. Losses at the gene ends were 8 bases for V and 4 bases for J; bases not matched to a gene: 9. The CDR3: CASGVATGGYEQYF. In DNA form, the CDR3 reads TGTGCCAGCGGGGTGGCGACAGGGGGGTACGAGCAGTACTTC.